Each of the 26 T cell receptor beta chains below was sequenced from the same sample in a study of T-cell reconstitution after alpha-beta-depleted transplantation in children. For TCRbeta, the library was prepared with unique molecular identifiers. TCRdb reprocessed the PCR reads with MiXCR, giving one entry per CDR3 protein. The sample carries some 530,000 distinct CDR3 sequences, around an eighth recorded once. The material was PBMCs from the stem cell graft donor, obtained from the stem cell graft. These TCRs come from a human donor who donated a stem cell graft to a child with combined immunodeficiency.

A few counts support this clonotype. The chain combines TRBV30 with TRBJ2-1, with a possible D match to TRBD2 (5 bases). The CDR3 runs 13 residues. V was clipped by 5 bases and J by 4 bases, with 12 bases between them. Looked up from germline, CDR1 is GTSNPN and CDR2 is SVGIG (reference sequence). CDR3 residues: CAWYLERYNEQFF. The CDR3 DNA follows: TGTGCCTGGTACCTCGAGCGGTACAATGAGCAGTTCTTC.

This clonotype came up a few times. This CDR3 reads CSVTTSPPETQYF. The DNA of the CDR3 is TGCAGCGTTACGACTAGCCCACCAGAGACCCAGTACTTC. This chain connects TRBV29-1 to TRBJ2-5, with 7 nucleotides matching TRBD2. CDR3 length equals 13 residues. Germline V CDR1 and CDR2: SQVTM, ANQGSEA. The ends lost 5 bases at V and 4 bases at J; junction bases unmatched: 7.

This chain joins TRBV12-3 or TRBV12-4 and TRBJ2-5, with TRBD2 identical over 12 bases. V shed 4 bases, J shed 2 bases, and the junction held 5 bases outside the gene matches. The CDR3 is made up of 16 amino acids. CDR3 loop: CASSYGLAGLQETQYF. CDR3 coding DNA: TGTGCCAGCAGTTATGGACTAGCGGGGCTTCAAGAGACCCAGTACTTC.

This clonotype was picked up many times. CDR3 in amino acids: CASSQETRPKLFF. CDR3 coding DNA: TGCGCCAGCAGCCAAGAGACACGTCCAAAACTGTTTTTT. The rearrangement uses TRBV4-3 and TRBJ1-4, with D unclear. Trimming left V 0 bases short and J 10 bases short, with 9 bases between. Per germline, CDR1 LGHNA and CDR2 YSLEER. The CDR3 runs to 13 residues.

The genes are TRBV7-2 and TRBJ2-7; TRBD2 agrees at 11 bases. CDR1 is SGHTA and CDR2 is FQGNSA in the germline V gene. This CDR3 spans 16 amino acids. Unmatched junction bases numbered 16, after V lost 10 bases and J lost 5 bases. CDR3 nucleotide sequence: TGTGCCATCCAATTTAGCGGGAGGGCCTCCGGCCACGAGCAGTACTTC. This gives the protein CAIQFSGRASGHEQYF. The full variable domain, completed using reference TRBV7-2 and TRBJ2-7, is GAGVSQSPSNKVTEKGKDVELRCDPISGHTALYWYRQSLGQGLEFLIYFQGNSAPDKSGLPSDRFSAERTGGSVSTLTIQRTQQEDSAVYLCAIQFSGRASGHEQYFGPGTRLTVT.

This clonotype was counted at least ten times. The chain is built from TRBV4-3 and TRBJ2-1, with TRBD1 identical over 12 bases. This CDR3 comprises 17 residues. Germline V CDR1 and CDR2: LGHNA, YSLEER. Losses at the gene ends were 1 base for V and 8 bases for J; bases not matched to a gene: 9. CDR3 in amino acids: CASSQGPGQGAGDEQFF. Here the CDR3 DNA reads TGCGCCAGCAGCCAAGGTCCGGGACAGGGGGCCGGGGATGAGCAGTTCTTC.

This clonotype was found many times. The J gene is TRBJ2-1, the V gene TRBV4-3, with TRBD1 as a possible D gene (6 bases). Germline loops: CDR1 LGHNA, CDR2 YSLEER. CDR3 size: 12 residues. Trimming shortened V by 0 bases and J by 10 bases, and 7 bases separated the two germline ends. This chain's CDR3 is CASSQDGTEQFF. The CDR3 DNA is TGCGCCAGCAGCCAAGATGGGACAGAGCAGTTCTTC.

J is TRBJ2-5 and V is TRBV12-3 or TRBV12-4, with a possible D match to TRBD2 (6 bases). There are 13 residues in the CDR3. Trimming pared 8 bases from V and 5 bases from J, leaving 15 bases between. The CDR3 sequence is CASSGPEGETQYF. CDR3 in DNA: TGTGCCAGCTCGGGACCGGAGGGGGAGACCCAGTACTTC.

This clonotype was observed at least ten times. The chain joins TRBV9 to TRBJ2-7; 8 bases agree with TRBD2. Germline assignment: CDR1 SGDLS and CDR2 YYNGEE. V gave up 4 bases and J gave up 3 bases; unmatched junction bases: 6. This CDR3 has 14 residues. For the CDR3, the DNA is TGTGCCAGCAGCCCAACCGGGACTAGCTACGAGCAGTACTTC. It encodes CASSPTGTSYEQYF.

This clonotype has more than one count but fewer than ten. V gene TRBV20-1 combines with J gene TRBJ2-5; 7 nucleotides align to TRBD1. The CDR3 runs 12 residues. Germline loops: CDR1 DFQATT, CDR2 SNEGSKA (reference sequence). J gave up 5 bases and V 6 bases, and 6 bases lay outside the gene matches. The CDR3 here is CSARQGRETQYF. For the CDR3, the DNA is TGCAGTGCGAGACAGGGTAGGGAGACCCAGTACTTC.

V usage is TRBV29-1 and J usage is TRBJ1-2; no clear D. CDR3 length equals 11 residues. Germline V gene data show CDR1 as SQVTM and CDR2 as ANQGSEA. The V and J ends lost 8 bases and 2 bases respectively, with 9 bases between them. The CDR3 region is CSTAVNYGYTF. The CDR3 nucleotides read TGCAGCACCGCGGTCAACTATGGCTACACCTTC.

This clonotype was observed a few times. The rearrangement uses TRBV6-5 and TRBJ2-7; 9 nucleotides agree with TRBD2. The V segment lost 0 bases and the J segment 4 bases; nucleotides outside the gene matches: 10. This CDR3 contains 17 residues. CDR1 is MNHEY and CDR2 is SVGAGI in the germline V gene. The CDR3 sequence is CASSYSNVGSGGYEQYF. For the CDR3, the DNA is TGTGCCAGCAGTTACTCGAATGTGGGTAGCGGGGGTTACGAGCAGTACTTC.

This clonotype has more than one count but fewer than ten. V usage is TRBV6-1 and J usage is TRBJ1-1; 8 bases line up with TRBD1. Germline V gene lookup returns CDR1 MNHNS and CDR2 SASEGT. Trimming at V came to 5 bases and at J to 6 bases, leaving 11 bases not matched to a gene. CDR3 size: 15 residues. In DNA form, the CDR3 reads TGTGCCAGCAGTCCTTGGACAGGGAGAATCGCTGAAGCTTTCTTT. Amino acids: CASSPWTGRIAEAFF.

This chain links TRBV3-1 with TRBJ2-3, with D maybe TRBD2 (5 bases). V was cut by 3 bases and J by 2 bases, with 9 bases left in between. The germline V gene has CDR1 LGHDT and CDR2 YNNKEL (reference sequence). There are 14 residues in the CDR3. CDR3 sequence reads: CASSHEGATDTQYF. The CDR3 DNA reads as TGTGCCAGCAGCCATGAGGGAGCCACAGATACGCAGTATTTT.

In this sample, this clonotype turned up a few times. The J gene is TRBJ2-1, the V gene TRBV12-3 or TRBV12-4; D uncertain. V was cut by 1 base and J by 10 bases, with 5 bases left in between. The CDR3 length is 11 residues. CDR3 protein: CASSLVEEQFF. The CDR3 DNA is TGTGCCAGCAGTTTAGTTGAGGAGCAGTTCTTC.

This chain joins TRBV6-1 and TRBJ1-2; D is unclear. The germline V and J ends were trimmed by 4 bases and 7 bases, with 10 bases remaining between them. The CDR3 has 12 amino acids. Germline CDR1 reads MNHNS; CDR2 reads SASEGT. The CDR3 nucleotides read TGTGCCAGCAGTGGGGGATCCGGTGGCTACACCTTC. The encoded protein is CASSGGSGGYTF.

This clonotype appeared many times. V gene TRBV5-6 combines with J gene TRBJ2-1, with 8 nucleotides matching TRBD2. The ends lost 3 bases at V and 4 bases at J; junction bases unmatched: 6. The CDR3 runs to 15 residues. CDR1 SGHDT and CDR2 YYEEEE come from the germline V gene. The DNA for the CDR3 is TGTGCCAGCAGCTCTGGGACTAGTGTTTACAATGAGCAGTTCTTC. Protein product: CASSSGTSVYNEQFF.

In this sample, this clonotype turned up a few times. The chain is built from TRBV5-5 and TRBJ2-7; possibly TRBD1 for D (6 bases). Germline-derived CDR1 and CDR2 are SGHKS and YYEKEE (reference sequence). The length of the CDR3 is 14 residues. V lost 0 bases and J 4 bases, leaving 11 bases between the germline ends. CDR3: CASSLVPGEYEQYF. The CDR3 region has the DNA TGTGCCAGCAGCTTGGTTCCAGGGGAATACGAGCAGTACTTC.

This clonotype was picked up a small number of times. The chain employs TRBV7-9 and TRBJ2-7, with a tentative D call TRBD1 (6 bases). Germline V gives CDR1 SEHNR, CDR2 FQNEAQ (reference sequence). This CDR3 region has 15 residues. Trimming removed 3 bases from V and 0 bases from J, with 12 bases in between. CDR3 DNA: TGTGCCAGCAGCTTCCCAGGGGTACTCTCCTACGAGCAGTACTTC. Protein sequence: CASSFPGVLSYEQYF.

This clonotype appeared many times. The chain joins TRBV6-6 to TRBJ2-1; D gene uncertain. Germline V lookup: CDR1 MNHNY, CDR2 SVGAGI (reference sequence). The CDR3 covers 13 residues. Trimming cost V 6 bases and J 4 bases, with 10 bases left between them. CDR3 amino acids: CASRPDRYNEQFF. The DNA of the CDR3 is TGTGCCAGCAGACCGGACCGGTACAATGAGCAGTTCTTC.

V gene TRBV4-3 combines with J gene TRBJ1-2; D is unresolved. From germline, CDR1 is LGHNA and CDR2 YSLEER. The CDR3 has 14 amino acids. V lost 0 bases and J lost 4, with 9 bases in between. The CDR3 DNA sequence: TGCGCCAGCAGCCAAGAACGGACCCTCTATGGCTACACCTTC. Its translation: CASSQERTLYGYTF.

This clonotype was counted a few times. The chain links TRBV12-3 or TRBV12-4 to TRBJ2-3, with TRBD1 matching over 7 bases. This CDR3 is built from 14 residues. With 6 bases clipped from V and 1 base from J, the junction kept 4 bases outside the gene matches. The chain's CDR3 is CASSDRAGTDTQYF. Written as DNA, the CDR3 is TGTGCCAGCAGCGACAGGGCGGGCACAGATACGCAGTATTTT.

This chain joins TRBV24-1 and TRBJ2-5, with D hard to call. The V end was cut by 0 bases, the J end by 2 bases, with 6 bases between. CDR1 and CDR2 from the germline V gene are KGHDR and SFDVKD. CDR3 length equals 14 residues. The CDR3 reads CATSDLNGQETQYF. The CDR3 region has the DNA TGTGCCACCAGTGATTTGAACGGGCAAGAGACCCAGTACTTC.

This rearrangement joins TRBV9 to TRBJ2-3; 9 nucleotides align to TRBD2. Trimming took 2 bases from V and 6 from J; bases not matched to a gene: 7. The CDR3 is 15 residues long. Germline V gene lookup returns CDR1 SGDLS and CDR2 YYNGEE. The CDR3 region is CASSVAGGPSDTQYF. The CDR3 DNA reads TGTGCCAGCAGCGTGGCGGGAGGGCCATCCGATACGCAGTATTTT.

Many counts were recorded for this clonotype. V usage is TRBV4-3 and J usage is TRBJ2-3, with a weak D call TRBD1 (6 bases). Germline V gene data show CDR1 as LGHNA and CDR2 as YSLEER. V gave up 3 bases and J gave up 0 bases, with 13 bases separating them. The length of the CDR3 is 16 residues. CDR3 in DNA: TGCGCCAGCAGCCAGGGGGCTTCGACTAGCACAGATACGCAGTATTTT. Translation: CASSQGASTSTDTQYF.

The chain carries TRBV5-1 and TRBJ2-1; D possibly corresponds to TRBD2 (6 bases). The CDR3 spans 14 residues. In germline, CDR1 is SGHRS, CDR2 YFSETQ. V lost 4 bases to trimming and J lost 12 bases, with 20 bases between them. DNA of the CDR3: TGCGCCAGCAGCGCCGGGACTTCCAGATCTTTGCAGTTCTTC. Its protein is CASSAGTSRSLQFF.